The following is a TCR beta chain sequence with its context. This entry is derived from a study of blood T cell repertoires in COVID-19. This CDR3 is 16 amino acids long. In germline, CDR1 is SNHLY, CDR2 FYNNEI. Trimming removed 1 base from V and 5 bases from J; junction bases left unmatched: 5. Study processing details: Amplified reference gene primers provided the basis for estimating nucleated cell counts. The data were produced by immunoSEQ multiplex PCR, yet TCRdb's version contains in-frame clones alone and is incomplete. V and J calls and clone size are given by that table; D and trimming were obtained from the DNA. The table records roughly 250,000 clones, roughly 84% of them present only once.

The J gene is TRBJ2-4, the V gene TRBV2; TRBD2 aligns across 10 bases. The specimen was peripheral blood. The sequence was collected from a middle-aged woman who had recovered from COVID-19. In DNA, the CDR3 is TGTGCCAGCAGTGAAGAGATAGCGGGAGGCCAAAACATTCAGTACTTC. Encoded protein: CASSEEIAGGQNIQYF.